This T cell receptor beta chain was sequenced during a study of T cells in Graves' hyperthyroidism and ophthalmopathy. Amplification of TCR beta CDR3 regions used RNA as the template. HTBI primers were the set used in a first-round RT-PCR of the TCR CDR3. TCRdb ran MiXCR on the multiplex PCR reads and lists one entry per CDR3 protein. The sample includes 400,000 or so distinct CDR3 sequences, around an eighth seen only once; the top ten take 25% to 30%. Germline CDR1 is MNHNS and CDR2 is SASEGT. V dropped 5 bases and J dropped 7; count of bases not matched to a gene: 9. CDR3 length: 14 residues. The clonotype was recovered from a man aged 50-60 years with Graves' ophthalmopathy. The V and J genes are TRBV6-1 and TRBJ2-7; 9 bases map to TRBD2. The source material was blood. CDR3 region: CASSRVAGDVEQYF. The CDR3 DNA is TGTGCCAGCAGTAGAGTAGCGGGAGATGTAGAGCAGTACTTC.